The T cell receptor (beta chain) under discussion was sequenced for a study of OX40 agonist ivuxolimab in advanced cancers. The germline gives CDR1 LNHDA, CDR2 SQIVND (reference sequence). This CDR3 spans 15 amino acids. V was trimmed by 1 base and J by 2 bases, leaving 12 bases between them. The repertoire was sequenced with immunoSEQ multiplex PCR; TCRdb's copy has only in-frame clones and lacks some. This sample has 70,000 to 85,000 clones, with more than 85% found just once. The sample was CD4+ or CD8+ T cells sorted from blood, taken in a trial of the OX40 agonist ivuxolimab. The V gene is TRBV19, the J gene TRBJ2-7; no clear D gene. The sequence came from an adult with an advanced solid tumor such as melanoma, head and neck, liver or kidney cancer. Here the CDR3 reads CASSIGSYLTYEQYF. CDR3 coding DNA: TGTGCCAGTAGTATAGGGTCTTACCTAACCTACGAGCAGTACTTC.